The rows below give T cell receptor beta chains drawn from one sample of a study of blood T cells in healthy people across ages. TCRdb used MiXCR to reprocess the 5' RACE reads, holding one entry per CDR3 protein. This sample carries about 1.6 million distinct CDR3 sequences, 30% to 40% of them seen once, and the ten largest clones take 11%. The sequenced sample consisted of blood. All receptors come from a woman aged 25 to 45 in good health. Both conserved end residues are part of each CDR3. D genes are given only for firm matches. Clone sizes are given selectively: once, few, many, or a class where the clone is expanded.

>TRBD2|TRBJ2-5|TRBV11-2|NA
CASSSVSGGHQETQYF
TGTGCCAGCAGCTCAGTTAGCGGGGGCCATCAAGAGACCCAGTACTTC
>TRBD1|TRBJ1-5|TRBV25-1|few
CASSVVGQGMGARRNQPQHF
TGTGCCAGCAGTGTCGTCGGACAGGGGATGGGGGCTAGGCGCAATCAGCCCCAGCATTTT
>NA|TRBJ2-3|TRBV5-1|many
CASIRDADVGTQYF
TGCGCCAGCATCCGGGACGCTGATGTGGGTACGCAGTATTTT
>NA|TRBJ2-5|TRBV24-1|few
CATSDPQGLRQETQYF
TGTGCCACCAGTGATCCACAGGGTTTGCGGCAAGAGACCCAGTACTTC
>NA|TRBJ2-5|TRBV7-9|many
CASYLAGASVETQYF
TGTGCCTCCTACTTGGCGGGGGCTTCGGTAGAGACCCAGTACTTC
>NA|TRBJ2-2|TRBV20-1|NA
CNARDLVGYSTGELFF
TGCAATGCTAGAGATCTTGTGGGGTACAGCACCGGGGAGCTGTTTTTT
>NA|TRBJ2-6|TRBV20-1|few
CSARTESGANVLTF
TGCAGTGCTAGAACTGAGTCTGGGGCCAACGTCCTGACTTTC
>NA|TRBJ1-1|TRBV4-1|few
CASSQGGQTHTEAFF
TGCGCCAGCAGCCAAGGCGGACAGACCCACACTGAAGCTTTCTTT
>TRBD1|TRBJ1-1|TRBV5-1|NA
CASSSGPGQGERTEAFF
TGCGCCAGCAGCTCAGGACCGGGACAGGGGGAGAGAACTGAAGCTTTCTTT
>TRBD2|TRBJ2-1|TRBV4-1|NA
CASSQAYGTGGSYNEQFF
TGCGCCAGCAGCCAGGCCTACGGGACGGGGGGCTCCTACAATGAGCAGTTCTTC
>NA|TRBJ2-7|TRBV6-6|few
CASSYRPATYEQYF
TGTGCCAGCAGTTACCGCCCAGCCACTTACGAGCAGTACTTC
>NA|TRBJ2-5|TRBV7-2|NA
CASSFLREQTQYF
TGTGCCAGCAGCTTCTTGAGAGAGCAGACCCAGTACTTC
>NA|TRBJ1-2|TRBV27|NA
CASRPIQGYGYTF
TGTGCCAGCAGACCAATACAAGGCTATGGCTACACCTTC
>NA|TRBJ2-7|TRBV20-1|once
CSAPPVGVGGTYEQYF
TGCAGTGCCCCACCGGTTGGGGTTGGAGGGACGTACGAGCAGTACTTC
>NA|TRBJ2-1|TRBV7-6|NA
CASSLGALGTTPMEQFF
TGTGCCAGCAGCTTAGGCGCCCTCGGGACCACCCCCATGGAGCAGTTCTTC
>NA|TRBJ2-1|TRBV7-3|NA
CASSLDSLYNEQFF
TGTGCCAGCAGCTTAGACTCCCTTTACAATGAGCAGTTCTTC
>TRBD2|TRBJ2-3|TRBV28|NA
CASSLMGTRSEVDTQYF
TGTGCCAGCAGTCTCATGGGGACTAGAAGCGAAGTAGATACGCAGTATTTT
>NA|TRBJ2-3|TRBV10-3|NA
CAISDITGEGPTDTQYF
TGTGCCATCAGTGATATTACAGGGGAGGGACCCACAGATACGCAGTATTTT
>TRBD1|TRBJ1-4|TRBV15|NA
CATGSRDRGKLFF
TGTGCCACCGGGAGCCGGGACAGGGGAAAACTGTTTTTT
>TRBD2|TRBJ2-1|TRBV20-1|NA
CSARQLAGDRSLVNEQFF
TGCAGTGCTAGGCAACTAGCGGGGGATCGATCTCTCGTCAATGAGCAGTTCTTC
>NA|TRBJ2-2|TRBV4-2|NA
CASSQEIINTGELFF
TGTGCCAGCAGCCAAGAAATCATAAACACCGGGGAGCTGTTTTTT
>NA|TRBJ1-2|TRBV5-1|NA
CASNPRDGNYGYTF
TGCGCCAGCAACCCCCGGGACGGAAACTATGGCTACACCTTC
>NA|TRBJ2-3|TRBV5-5|few
CASSRTNPGSTDTQYF
TGTGCCAGCAGCAGAACGAATCCGGGCTCTACAGATACGCAGTATTTT
>TRBD2|TRBJ2-3|TRBV3-1|few
CATGTSSRGTQYF
TGTGCCACCGGGACTAGCAGCAGGGGTACGCAGTATTTT
>NA|TRBJ2-3|TRBV11-2|many
CASSPWGGTDTQYF
TGTGCCAGCAGCCCATGGGGGGGCACAGATACGCAGTATTTT
>TRBD2|TRBJ2-2|TRBV7-9|NA
CASSSYSGRDGTGELFF
TGTGCCAGCAGCTCTTATAGCGGGAGGGACGGCACCGGGGAGCTGTTTTTT
>NA|TRBJ2-6|TRBV20-1|few
CSARDRRSGANVLTF
TGCAGTGCTAGAGATCGACGATCTGGGGCCAACGTCCTGACTTTC
>TRBD2|TRBJ2-7|TRBV7-9|few
CASSLVAGGFSEQYF
TGTGCCAGCAGCTTAGTTGCGGGAGGATTCAGCGAGCAGTACTTC